These T cell receptor beta chains were read from a single sample in a study of T cells in Graves' hyperthyroidism and ophthalmopathy. TCRdb called the multiplex PCR reads again in MiXCR, with one record for every CDR3 protein. Of around 600,000 distinct CDR3 sequences listed, about a sixth are singletons. The sample comprised blood. Receptor source: a middle-aged woman with Graves' ophthalmopathy. CDR3s include the opening cysteine and the closing phenylalanine or tryptophan. D genes are given only for firm matches. Rows give clone size only sometimes, using once, few, many, or a class for an expanded clone.

J gene,D gene,V gene,clone size,CDR3 protein,CDR3 DNA
TRBJ1-4,.,TRBV5-1,few,CASSLERGAGEKLFF,TGCGCCAGCAGCTTGGAGCGGGGGGCGGGTGAAAAACTGTTTTTT
TRBJ2-2,.,TRBV3-1,few,CASSQSDSNTGELFF,TGTGCCAGCAGCCAATCAGATTCGAACACCGGGGAGCTGTTTTTT
TRBJ2-3,TRBD2,TRBV7-6,few,CASSFDKHWTSGRPDTQYF,TGTGCCAGCAGCTTCGACAAACATTGGACTAGCGGGAGACCAGATACGCAGTATTTT
TRBJ2-3,TRBD2,TRBV30,few,CAWRLAGVRGTDTQYF,TGTGCCTGGAGACTAGCGGGGGTGCGGGGCACAGATACGCAGTATTTT
TRBJ2-7,.,TRBV12-3/TRBV12-4,many,CASTIRPGPGEKYF,TGTGCCAGCACCATAAGGCCAGGCCCCGGGGAAAAGTACTTC
TRBJ2-7,.,TRBV3-1,.,CASSRSSEQYF,TGTGCCAGCAGCCGGTCCTCCGAGCAGTACTTC
TRBJ2-1,TRBD2,TRBV12-3/TRBV12-4,few,CASSLALTTSGPSSYNEQFF,TGTGCCAGCAGTTTAGCCTTAACGACTAGCGGGCCTAGCTCCTACAATGAGCAGTTCTTC
TRBJ2-1,TRBD2,TRBV28,few,CASSPLGLAGVNEQFF,TGTGCCAGCAGTCCCCTAGGACTAGCGGGAGTCAATGAGCAGTTCTTC
TRBJ2-4,.,TRBV19,.,CASSIKRGQNIQYF,TGTGCCAGTAGTATAAAGCGAGGCCAAAACATTCAGTACTTC
TRBJ2-7,.,TRBV9,.,CASSLTGNHYEQYF,TGTGCCAGCAGCCTCACCGGGAACCACTACGAGCAGTACTTC
TRBJ2-5,.,TRBV2,many,CASSLTSKETQYF,TGTGCCAGCAGTCTTACTAGCAAAGAGACCCAGTACTTC
TRBJ2-1,.,TRBV7-3,.,CASSYRGGGVNNEQFF,TGTGCCAGCAGCTATCGTGGAGGGGGGGTAAACAATGAGCAGTTCTTC
TRBJ2-3,.,TRBV2,many,CASLSTDTQYF,TGTGCCAGTCTCTCCACAGATACGCAGTATTTT
TRBJ1-4,.,TRBV15,.,CATSRGTSRYTTNEKLFF,TGTGCCACCAGCAGAGGCACCAGTCGGTATACAACTAATGAAAAACTGTTTTTT
TRBJ2-7,.,TRBV20-1,many,CSAPLPADYEQYF,TGCAGTGCCCCCCTCCCGGCAGACTACGAGCAGTACTTC
TRBJ2-5,TRBD2,TRBV20-1,.,CSARDHTSGQETQYF,TGCAGTGCTAGAGACCATACTAGCGGCCAAGAGACCCAGTACTTC
TRBJ1-1,.,TRBV30,many,CARTANTEAFF,TGTGCCCGGACAGCGAACACTGAAGCTTTCTTT
TRBJ1-1,.,TRBV28,many,CASKVGSISAEAFF,TGTGCCAGCAAAGTTGGCAGCATTTCGGCTGAAGCTTTCTTT
TRBJ2-1,.,TRBV5-1,.,CASSSRLGHNEQFF,TGCGCCAGCAGCTCTAGACTAGGACACAATGAGCAGTTCTTC
TRBJ2-1,TRBD1,TRBV7-3,many,CASSLSVGTGGLNEQFF,TGTGCCAGCAGCTTAAGTGTGGGGACAGGGGGTTTGAATGAGCAGTTCTTC
TRBJ2-4,TRBD2,TRBV29-1,.,CSVGTSGSKNIQYF,TGCAGCGTCGGGACTAGCGGGAGCAAAAACATTCAGTACTTC
TRBJ2-2,TRBD2,TRBV5-1,.,CASSLDILAGGHGELFF,TGCGCCAGCAGCTTGGATATCCTAGCGGGAGGTCACGGGGAGCTGTTTTTT
TRBJ1-1,.,TRBV18,many,CASSPVGDSEAFF,TGTGCCAGCTCACCAGTGGGGGATTCTGAAGCTTTCTTT
TRBJ2-3,TRBD2,TRBV20-1,.,CSAPGTSGITDTQYF,TGCAGTGCCCCTGGGACTAGCGGGATCACAGATACGCAGTATTTT